This is a list of T cell receptor beta chains from one sample in a study of control samples from healthy donors and cancer patients. Repertoires were generated with immunoSEQ multiplex PCR, while TCRdb's copy carries only in-frame clones and drops some. This table has about 120,000 clones, 80% to 95% appearing once. Sequenced material: blood. The receptor source for this set is a woman in her late teens or twenties in good health. CDR3s leave out the opening cysteine and the closing phenylalanine or tryptophan.

v_gene,j_gene,CDR3aa
TRBV7-9,TRBJ2-1,ASSSLRGESYNEQF
TRBV7-2,TRBJ1-1,ASSSLGGRRAF
TRBV25-1,TRBJ2-7,ASSEEPLEEGRTYEQY
TRBV6-6,TRBJ2-1,ASSQPAGRSSYNEQF
TRBV4-3,TRBJ2-3,ASSQDTPGLAGVEDTQY
TRBV7-6,TRBJ1-3,ASSLAGAHSGNTIY
TRBV4-3,TRBJ2-1,ASSQDLFGGQF
TRBV7-2,TRBJ1-2,ASSHLKEGLGGYT
TRBV18,TRBJ2-4,ASSPLELAKNIQY
TRBV18,TRBJ2-7,ASSPGQGAGTYEQY
TRBV28,TRBJ2-7,ASSPLPGALSYEQY
TRBV18,TRBJ1-1,ASSRGDSTEAF
TRBV4-1,TRBJ1-1,ASSQGPRGTEAF
TRBV3-1/TRBV3-2,TRBJ1-2,ASSPTGIDYGYT
TRBV5-1,TRBJ2-3,ASSGGLTSTDTQY
TRBV5-1,TRBJ2-7,ASSLPGGGNEQY
TRBV13,TRBJ1-4,ASSAARAGSSTNEKLF
TRBV24-1,TRBJ2-5,ATSDTRLAPQETQY
TRBV6-5,TRBJ1-3,ASSYTGQGPGNTIY
TRBV19,TRBJ1-1,ASSIAMNTEAF
TRBV9,TRBJ2-2,ASSVSRVNTGELF
TRBV7-2,TRBJ2-5,ASSHQSGRGETQY
TRBV5-6,TRBJ2-7,ASSQARQGFYYEQY
TRBV5-7,TRBJ1-5,ASSLPPGEPYSNQPQH
TRBV28,TRBJ2-7,ASRTNWPPEQY
TRBV19,TRBJ2-3,ASSTGVGRSTDTQY
TRBV4-3,TRBJ1-1,ASSLGSNTEAF
TRBV7-3,TRBJ1-4,ASSLRGTNEKLF
TRBV11-1,TRBJ2-7,ASSYGGSEQY
TRBV28,TRBJ1-2,ASTPRGDGYT
TRBV12-5,TRBJ2-5,ASGLVGGLETQY
TRBV9,TRBJ2-1,ASSVGEADEQF
TRBV29-1,TRBJ2-5,SVEDLRGRWRSETQY
TRBV4-3,TRBJ2-7,ASSQERGGAYEQY
TRBV9,TRBJ1-1,ASSPGPGGNTEAF
TRBV7-9,TRBJ1-2,ASSSEGLGYGYT
TRBV4-2,TRBJ1-2,ASSQDRGQANYGYT
TRBV10-1,TRBJ2-5,ASSENVGTQY
TRBV30,TRBJ1-2,AWSVGGRPSSSYGYT
TRBV4-2,TRBJ2-4,ASSQGLGDIQY
TRBV7-2,TRBJ2-5,ASSSGQGETQY
TRBV28,TRBJ1-6,ASSFPAPLH
TRBV29-1,TRBJ2-5,SVHLGPDSPRWGTQY
TRBV5-6,TRBJ1-2,ASSIWTAGYT
TRBV7-9,TRBJ2-7,ASSLGGEWYEQY
TRBV4-2,TRBJ2-5,ASSRPGWGEETQY
TRBV6-5,TRBJ2-5,ASIRQGRGETQY
TRBV5-4,TRBJ2-7,ASSLGRIRDRASEQY
TRBV5-1,TRBJ1-4,ASSLDSRNEKLF
TRBV9,TRBJ2-7,ASSVEPHSEGYEQY
TRBV5-3,TRBJ2-7,ARSGVWVRGAHWSYEQY
TRBV21-1,TRBJ2-3,ASSKAVSGRAGDWTDTQY
TRBV5-4,TRBJ2-1,ASSDKTSGDEQF